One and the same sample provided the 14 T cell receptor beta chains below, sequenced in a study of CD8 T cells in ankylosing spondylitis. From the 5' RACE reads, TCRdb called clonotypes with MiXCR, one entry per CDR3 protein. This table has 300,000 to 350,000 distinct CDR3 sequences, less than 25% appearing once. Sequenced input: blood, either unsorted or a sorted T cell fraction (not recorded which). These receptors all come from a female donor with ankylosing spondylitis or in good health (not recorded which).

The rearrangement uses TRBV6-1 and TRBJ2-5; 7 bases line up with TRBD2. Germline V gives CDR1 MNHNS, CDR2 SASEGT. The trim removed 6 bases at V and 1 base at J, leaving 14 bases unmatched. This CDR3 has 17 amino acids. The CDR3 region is CASRPSGAGVSQETQYF. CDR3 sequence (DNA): TGTGCCAGCAGGCCCAGCGGGGCGGGAGTTTCCCAAGAGACCCAGTACTTC.

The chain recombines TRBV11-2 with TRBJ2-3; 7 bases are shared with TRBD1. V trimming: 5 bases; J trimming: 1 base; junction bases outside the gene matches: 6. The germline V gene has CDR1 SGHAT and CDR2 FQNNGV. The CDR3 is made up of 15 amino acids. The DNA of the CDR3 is TGTGCCAGCAGCGCGCTTACAGGGGGCACAGATACGCAGTATTTT. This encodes CASSALTGGTDTQYF.

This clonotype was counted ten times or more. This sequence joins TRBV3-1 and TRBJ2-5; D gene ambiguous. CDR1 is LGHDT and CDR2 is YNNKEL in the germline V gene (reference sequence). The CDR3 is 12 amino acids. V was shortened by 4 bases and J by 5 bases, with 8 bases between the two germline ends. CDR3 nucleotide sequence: TGTGCCAGCAGCCTCGCGGAGGAGACCCAGTACTTC. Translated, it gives CASSLAEETQYF.

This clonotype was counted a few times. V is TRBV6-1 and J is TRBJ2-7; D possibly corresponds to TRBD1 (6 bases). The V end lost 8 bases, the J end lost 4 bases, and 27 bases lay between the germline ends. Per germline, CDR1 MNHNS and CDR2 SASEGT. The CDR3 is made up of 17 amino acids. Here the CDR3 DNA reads TGTGCCAGCCGCGGTCGAGGCCTGGGGGCCCAGCTTTACGAGCAGTACTTC. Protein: CASRGRGLGAQLYEQYF.

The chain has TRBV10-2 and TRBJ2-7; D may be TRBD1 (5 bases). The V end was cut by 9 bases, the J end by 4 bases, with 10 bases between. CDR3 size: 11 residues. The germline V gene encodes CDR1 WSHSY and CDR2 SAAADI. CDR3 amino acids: CASTQGYEQYF. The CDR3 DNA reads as TGCGCCAGTACTCAGGGTTACGAGCAGTACTTC.

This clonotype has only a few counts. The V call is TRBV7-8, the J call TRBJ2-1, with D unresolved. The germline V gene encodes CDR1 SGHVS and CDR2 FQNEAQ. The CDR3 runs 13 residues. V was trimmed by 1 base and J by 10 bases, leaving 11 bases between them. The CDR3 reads CASSLDLLNEQFF. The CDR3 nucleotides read TGTGCCAGCAGCTTAGACCTTTTAAACGAGCAGTTCTTC.

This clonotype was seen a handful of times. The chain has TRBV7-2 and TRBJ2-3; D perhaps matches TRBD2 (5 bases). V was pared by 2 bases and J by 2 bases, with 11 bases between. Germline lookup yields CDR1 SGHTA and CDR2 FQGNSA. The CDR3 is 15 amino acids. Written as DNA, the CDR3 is TGTGCCAGCAGCTTATTCAGCGGCCTCACAGATACGCAGTATTTT. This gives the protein CASSLFSGLTDTQYF.

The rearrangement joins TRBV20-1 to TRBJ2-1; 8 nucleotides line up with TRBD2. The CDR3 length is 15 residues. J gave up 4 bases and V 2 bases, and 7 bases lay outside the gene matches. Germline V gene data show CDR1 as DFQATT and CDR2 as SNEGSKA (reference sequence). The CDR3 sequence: CSARPSSGFYNEQFF. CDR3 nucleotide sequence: TGCAGTGCTAGACCGTCTAGCGGGTTTTACAATGAGCAGTTCTTC.

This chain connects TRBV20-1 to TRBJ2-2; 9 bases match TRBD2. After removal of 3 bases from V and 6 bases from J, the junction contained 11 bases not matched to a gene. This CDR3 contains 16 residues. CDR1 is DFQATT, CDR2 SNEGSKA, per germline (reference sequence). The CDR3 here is CSASHPSGRRAGELFF. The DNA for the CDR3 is TGCAGTGCTAGTCACCCCAGCGGGAGGAGGGCCGGGGAGCTGTTTTTT.

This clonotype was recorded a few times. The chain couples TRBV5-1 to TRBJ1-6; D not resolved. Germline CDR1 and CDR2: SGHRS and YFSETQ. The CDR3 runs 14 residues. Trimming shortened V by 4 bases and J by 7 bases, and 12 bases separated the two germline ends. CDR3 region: CASSPRAGNSPLHF. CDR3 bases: TGCGCCAGCAGCCCGCGCGCGGGGAATTCACCCCTCCACTTT.

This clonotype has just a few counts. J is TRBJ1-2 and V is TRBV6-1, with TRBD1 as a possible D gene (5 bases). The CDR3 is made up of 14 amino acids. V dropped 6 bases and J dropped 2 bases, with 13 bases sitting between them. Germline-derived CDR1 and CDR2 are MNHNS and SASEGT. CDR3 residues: CASSSAGGNYGYTF. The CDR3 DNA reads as TGTGCCAGCAGCAGCGCGGGGGGGAACTATGGCTACACCTTC.

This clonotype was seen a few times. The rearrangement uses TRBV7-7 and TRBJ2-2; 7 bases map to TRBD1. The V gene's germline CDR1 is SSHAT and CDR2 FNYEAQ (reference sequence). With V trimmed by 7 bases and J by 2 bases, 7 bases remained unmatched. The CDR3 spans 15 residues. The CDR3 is CASTPDRTNTGELFF. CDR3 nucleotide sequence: TGTGCCAGCACCCCGGACAGGACTAACACCGGGGAGCTGTTTTTT.

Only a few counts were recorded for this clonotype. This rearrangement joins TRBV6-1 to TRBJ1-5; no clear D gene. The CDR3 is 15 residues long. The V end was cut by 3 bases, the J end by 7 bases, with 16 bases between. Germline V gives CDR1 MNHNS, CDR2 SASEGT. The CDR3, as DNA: TGTGCCAGCAGTGAGAGTTCCGGGGTTCAACAGCCCCAGCATTTT. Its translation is CASSESSGVQQPQHF.

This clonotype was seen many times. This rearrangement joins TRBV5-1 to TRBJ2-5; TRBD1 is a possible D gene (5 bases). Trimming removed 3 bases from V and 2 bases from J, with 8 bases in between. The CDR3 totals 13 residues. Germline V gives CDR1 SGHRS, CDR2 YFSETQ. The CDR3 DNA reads TGCGCCAGCAGCTCCAGGGAACAAGAGACCCAGTACTTC. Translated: CASSSREQETQYF.